The clone carrying this T cell receptor (beta chain) appeared once. The antigen remains unidentified. This sample is part of a study of spatial heterogeneity in lung cancer. TCRdb reprocessed the 5' RACE reads with MiXCR, giving one entry per CDR3 protein. The sample lists 15,000 to 20,000 distinct CDR3 sequences; 5.5% to 8% were seen once. The time point here: sample taken at primary tumor resection. Whole RNA came from tumor, nontumor lung or frozen PBMC and was sequenced without being sorted. Study-wide findings and caveats: Mutation tallies in tumors tracked expanded intratumoral alpha and beta TCR counts. Beta chains had about 13% coverage of tumor T cells, and alpha chains had roughly 7%.

The sequencing here drew on lung tumor tissue, taken at surgery. This receptor was identified in a female donor with early-stage non-small cell lung cancer.

The CDR3 loop reads CASSLGNYEQYF. CDR3 in DNA: TGTGCCAGCAGCCTAGGGAACTACGAGCAGTACTTC. The chain joins TRBV5-8 to TRBJ2-7, with D hard to call. CDR3 size: 12 residues. Germline V gene data show CDR1 as SGHTS and CDR2 as YDEGEE. The V end was cut by 4 bases, the J end by 3 bases, with 8 bases between.